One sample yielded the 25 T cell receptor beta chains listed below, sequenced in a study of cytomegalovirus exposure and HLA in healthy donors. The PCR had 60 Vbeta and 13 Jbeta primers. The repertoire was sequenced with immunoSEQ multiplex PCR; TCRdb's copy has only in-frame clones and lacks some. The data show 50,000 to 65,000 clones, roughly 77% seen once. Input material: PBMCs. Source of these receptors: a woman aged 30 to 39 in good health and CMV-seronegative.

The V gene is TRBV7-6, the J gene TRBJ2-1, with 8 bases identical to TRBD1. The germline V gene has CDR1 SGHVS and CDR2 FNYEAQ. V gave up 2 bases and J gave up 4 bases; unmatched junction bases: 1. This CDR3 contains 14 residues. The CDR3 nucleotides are TGTGCCAGCAGCTTAAGGACAGGGTACAATGAGCAGTTCTTC. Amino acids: CASSLRTGYNEQFF.

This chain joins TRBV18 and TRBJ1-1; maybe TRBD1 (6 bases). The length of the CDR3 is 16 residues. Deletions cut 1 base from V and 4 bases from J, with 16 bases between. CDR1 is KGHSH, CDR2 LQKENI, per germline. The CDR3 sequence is CASSPQDTGYGTEAFF. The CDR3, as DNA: TGTGCCAGCTCACCACAGGATACAGGGTATGGCACTGAAGCTTTCTTT.

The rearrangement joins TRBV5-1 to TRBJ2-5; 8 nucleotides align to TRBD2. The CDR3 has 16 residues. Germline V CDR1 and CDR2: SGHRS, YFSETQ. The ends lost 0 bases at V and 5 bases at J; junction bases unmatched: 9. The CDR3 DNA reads TGCGCCAGCAGCTTGGCCCTACGGGAGGGGACGGAGACCCAGTACTTC. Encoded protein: CASSLALREGTETQYF.

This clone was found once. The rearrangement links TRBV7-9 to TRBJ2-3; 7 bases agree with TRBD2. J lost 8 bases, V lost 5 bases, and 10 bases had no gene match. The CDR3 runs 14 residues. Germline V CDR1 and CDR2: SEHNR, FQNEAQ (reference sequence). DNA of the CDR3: TGTGCCAGCAGCCCCTGGCGGGAGTTTGTTACGCAGTATTTT. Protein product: CASSPWREFVTQYF. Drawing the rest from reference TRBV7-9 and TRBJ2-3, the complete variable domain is DTGVSQNPRHKITKRGQNVTFRCDPISEHNRLYWYRQTLGQGPEFLTYFQNEAQLEKSRLLSDRFSAERPKGSFSTLEIQRTEQGDSAMYLCASSPWREFVTQYFGPGTRLTVL.

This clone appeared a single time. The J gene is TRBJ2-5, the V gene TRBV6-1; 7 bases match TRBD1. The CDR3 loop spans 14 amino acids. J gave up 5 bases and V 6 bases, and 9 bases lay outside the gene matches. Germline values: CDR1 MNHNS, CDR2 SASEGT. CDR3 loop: CASSATGSIETQYF. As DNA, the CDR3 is TGTGCCAGCAGCGCGACAGGGAGCATCGAGACCCAGTACTTC.

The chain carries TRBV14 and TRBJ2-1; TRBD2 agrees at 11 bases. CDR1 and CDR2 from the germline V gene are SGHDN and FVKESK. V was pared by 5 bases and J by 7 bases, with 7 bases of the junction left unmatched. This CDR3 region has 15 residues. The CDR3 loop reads CASSKLAGVSNEQFF. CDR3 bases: TGTGCCAGCAGCAAACTAGCGGGAGTAAGTAATGAGCAGTTCTTC.

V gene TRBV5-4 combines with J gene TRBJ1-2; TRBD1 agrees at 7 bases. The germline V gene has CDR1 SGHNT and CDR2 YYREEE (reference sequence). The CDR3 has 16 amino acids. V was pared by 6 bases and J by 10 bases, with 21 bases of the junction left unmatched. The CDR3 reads CASISPADRTSSVYTF. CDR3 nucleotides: TGTGCCAGCATCTCACCAGCGGACAGGACTTCGAGCGTCTACACCTTC.

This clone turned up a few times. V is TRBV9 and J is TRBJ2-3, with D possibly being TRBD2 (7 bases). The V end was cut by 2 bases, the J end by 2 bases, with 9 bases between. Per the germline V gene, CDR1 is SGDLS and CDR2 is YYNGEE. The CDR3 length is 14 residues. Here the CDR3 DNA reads TGTGCCAGCAGCGTGGGGGGGCCCACAGATACGCAGTATTTT. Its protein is CASSVGGPTDTQYF. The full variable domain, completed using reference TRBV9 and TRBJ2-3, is DSGVTQTPKHLITATGQRVTLRCSPRSGDLSVYWYQQSLDQGLQFLIQYYNGEERAKGNILERFSAQQFPDLHSELNLSSLELGDSALYFCASSVGGPTDTQYFGPGTRLTVL.

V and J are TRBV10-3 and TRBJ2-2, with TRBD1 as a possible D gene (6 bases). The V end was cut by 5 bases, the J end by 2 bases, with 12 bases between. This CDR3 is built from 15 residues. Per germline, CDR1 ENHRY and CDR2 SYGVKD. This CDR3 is CAISRQETNTGELFF. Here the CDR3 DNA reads TGTGCCATCAGTCGACAGGAGACTAACACCGGGGAGCTGTTTTTT.

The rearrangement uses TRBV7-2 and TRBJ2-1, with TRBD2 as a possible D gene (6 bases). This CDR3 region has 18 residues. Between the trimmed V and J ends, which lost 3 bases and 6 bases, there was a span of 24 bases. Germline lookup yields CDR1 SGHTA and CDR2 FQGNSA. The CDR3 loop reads CASSFDPPTRAAGNEQFF. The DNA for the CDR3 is TGTGCCAGCAGCTTCGATCCTCCGACTAGAGCGGCGGGCAATGAGCAGTTCTTC. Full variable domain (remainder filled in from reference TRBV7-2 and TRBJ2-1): GAGVSQSPSNKVTEKGKDVELRCDPISGHTALYWYRQSLGQGLEFLIYFQGNSAPDKSGLPSDRFSAERTGGSVSTLTIQRTQQEDSAVYLCASSFDPPTRAAGNEQFFGPGTRLTVL.

CDR3 sequence: CASSSTSSDAYNEQFF. The CDR3 DNA is TGCGCCAGCAGCTCCACCTCTAGCGATGCCTACAATGAGCAGTTCTTC. This chain joins TRBV5-1 and TRBJ2-1; D may be TRBD2 (6 bases). This CDR3 spans 16 amino acids. V was shortened by 3 bases and J by 2 bases, with 15 bases between the two germline ends. Germline V gives CDR1 SGHRS, CDR2 YFSETQ. Full variable domain (rest looked up from reference TRBV5-1 and TRBJ2-1): KAGVTQTPRYLIKTRGQQVTLSCSPISGHRSVSWYQQTPGQGLQFLFEYFSETQRNKGNFPGRFSGRQFSNSRSEMNVSTLELGDSALYLCASSSTSSDAYNEQFFGPGTRLTVL.

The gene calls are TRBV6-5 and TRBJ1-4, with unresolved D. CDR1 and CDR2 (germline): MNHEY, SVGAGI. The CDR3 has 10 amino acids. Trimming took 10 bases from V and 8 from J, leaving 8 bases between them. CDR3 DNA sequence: TGTGCCACCCCGGGGGAAAAACTGTTTTTT. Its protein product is CATPGEKLFF.

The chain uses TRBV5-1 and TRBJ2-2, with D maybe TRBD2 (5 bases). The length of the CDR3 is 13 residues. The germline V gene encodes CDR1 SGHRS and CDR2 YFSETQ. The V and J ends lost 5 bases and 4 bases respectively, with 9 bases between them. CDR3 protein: CASSLTSTGELFF. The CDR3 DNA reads TGCGCCAGCAGTCTTACTAGCACCGGGGAGCTGTTTTTT.

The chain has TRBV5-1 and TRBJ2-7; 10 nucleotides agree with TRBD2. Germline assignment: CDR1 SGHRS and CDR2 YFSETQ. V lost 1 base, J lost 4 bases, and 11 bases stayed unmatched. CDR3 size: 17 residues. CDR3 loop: CASSLTPASGSNYEQYF. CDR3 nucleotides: TGCGCCAGCAGCTTGACTCCTGCTAGCGGGAGTAATTACGAGCAGTACTTC.

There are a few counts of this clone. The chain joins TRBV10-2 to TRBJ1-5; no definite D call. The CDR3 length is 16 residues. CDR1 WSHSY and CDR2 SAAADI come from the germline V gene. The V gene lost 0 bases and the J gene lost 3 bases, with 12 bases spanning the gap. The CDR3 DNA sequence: TGCGCCAGCAGTGAGTCGAGAGGGTTGGTCAATCAGCCCCAGCATTTT. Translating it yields CASSESRGLVNQPQHF.

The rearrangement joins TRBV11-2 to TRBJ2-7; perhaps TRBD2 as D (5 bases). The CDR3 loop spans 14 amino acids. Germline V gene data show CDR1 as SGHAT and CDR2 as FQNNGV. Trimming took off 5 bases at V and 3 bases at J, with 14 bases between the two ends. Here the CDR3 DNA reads TGTGCCAGCAGCCTAGGCGGGCTGAGCTACGAGCAGTACTTC. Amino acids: CASSLGGLSYEQYF.

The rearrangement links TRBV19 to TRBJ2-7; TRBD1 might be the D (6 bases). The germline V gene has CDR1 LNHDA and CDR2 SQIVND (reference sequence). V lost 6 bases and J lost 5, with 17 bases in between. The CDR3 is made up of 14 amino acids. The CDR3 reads CASRSSGHTDEQYF. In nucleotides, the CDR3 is TGTGCCAGTAGATCCTCGGGACACACGGACGAGCAGTACTTC.

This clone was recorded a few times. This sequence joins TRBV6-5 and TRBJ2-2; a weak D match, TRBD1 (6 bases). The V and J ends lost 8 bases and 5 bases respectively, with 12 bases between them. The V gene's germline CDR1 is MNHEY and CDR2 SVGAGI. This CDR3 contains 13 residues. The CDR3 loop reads CASETGITGELFF. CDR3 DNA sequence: TGTGCCAGCGAAACAGGGATTACCGGGGAGCTGTTTTTT.

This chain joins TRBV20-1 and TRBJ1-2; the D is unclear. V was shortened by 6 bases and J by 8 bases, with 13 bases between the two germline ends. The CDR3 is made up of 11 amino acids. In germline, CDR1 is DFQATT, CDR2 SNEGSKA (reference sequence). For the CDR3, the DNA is TGCAGTGCCAGCCGTCGGGTGGGCTACACCTTC. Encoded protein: CSASRRVGYTF.

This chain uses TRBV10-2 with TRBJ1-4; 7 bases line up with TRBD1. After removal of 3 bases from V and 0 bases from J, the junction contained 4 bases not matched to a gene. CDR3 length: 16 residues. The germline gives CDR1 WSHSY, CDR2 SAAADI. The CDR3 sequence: CASSETGVTTNEKLFF. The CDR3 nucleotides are TGCGCCAGCAGTGAAACAGGGGTGACAACTAATGAAAAACTGTTTTTT.

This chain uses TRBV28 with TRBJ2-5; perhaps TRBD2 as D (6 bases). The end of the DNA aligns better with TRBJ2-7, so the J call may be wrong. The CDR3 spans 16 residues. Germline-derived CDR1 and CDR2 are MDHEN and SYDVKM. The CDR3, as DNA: TGTGCCAGCAGTTTAAGCCAGATAGCGGCCTCCTACGAGCAGTACTTC. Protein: CASSLSQIAASYEQYF.

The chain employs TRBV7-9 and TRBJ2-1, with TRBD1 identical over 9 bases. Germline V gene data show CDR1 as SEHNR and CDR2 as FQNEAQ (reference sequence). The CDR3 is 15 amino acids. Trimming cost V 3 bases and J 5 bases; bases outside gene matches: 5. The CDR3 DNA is TGTGCCAGCAGCTTCCCGGGACAGGGCCACAATGAGCAGTTCTTC. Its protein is CASSFPGQGHNEQFF.

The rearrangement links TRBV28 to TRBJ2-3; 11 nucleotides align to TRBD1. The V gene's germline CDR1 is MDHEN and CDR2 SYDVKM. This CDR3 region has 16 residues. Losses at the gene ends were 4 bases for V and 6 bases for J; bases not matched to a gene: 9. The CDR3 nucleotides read TGTGCCAGCAGTTCGCCGGGGGACAGGGGGTACGATACGCAGTATTTT. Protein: CASSSPGDRGYDTQYF.

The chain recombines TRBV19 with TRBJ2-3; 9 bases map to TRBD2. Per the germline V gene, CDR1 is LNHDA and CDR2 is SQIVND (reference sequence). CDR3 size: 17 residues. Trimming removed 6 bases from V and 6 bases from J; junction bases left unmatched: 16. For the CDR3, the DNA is TGTGCCAGTAGCCATGGGGGGGCGGGAGGGCCGGGGGATACGCAGTATTTT. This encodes CASSHGGAGGPGDTQYF.

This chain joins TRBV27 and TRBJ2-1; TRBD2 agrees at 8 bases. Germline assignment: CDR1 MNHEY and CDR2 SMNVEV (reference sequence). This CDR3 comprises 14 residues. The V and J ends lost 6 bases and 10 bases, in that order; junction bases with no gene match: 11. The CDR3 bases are TGTGCCAGCAGCCCCGGGACTAGGGGACTAGAGCAGTTCTTC. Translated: CASSPGTRGLEQFF.